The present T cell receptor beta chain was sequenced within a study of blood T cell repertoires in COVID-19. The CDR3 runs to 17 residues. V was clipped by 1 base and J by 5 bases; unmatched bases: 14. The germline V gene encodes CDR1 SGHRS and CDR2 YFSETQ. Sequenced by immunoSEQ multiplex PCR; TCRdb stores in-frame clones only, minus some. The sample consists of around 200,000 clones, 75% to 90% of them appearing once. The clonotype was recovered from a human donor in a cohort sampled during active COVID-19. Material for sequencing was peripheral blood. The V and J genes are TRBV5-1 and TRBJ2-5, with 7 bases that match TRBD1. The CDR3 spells CASSLTGQVLGSETQYF. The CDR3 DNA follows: TGCGCCAGCAGCTTGACAGGACAGGTTTTGGGGTCGGAGACCCAGTACTTC.